This passage covers 8 T cell receptor beta chains from one sample sequenced in a study of T cells after yellow fever vaccination. TCRdb recomputed calls from the 5' RACE reads with MiXCR, one row per CDR3 protein. The sample includes a few hundred thousand distinct CDR3 sequences, approximately 21% seen only once; the top ten take roughly 13%. The specimen comprised PBMCs, sampled 15 days after the yellow fever booster vaccination. These receptor sequences come from a man aged 25 to 45 who received the YFV17D yellow fever vaccine.

The chain combines TRBV6-1 with TRBJ1-1; D remains unclear. The CDR3 consists of 14 residues. The V and J ends lost 2 bases and 1 base respectively, with 8 bases between them. Germline V CDR1 and CDR2: MNHNS, SASEGT. For the CDR3, the DNA is TGTGCCAGCAGTGAACCGGGGAGGAACACTGAAGCTTTCTTT. This sequence encodes CASSEPGRNTEAFF.

The genes are TRBV20-1 and TRBJ2-1; D call uncertain. V lost 1 base and J lost 0, with 10 bases in between. The germline CDR1 and CDR2 sequences are DFQATT and SNEGSKA (reference sequence). The CDR3 is 15 residues long. Here the CDR3 DNA reads TGCAGTGCTAGAGTCGGGCGAAGCTCCTACAATGAGCAGTTCTTC. Translating it yields CSARVGRSSYNEQFF.

This sequence joins TRBV12-3 or TRBV12-4 and TRBJ1-1; 8 bases align to TRBD1. Trimming took 5 bases from V and 9 from J; bases not matched to a gene: 17. This CDR3 region has 16 residues. CDR3 in amino acids: CASSDSGTGLAGKAFF. The CDR3 bases are TGTGCCAGCAGTGACTCCGGGACAGGTCTCGCGGGGAAAGCTTTCTTT.

This clonotype was detected a few times. The gene calls are TRBV6-5 and TRBJ2-3; 8 bases are a match to TRBD2. Germline CDR1 MNHEY, CDR2 SVGAGI. V gave up 3 bases and J gave up 6 bases; unmatched junction bases: 5. CDR3 length: 14 residues. The CDR3 DNA reads as TGTGCCAGCAGTTATACTAGCGGAAGGGATACGCAGTATTTT. Its protein product is CASSYTSGRDTQYF.

This chain joins TRBV29-1 and TRBJ2-7, with D possibly being TRBD1 or TRBD2 (5 bases each). Trimming removed 5 bases from V and 7 bases from J, with 18 bases in between. CDR3 size: 13 residues. CDR1 and CDR2 from the germline V gene are SQVTM and ANQGSEA. The CDR3 DNA follows: TGCAGCGTTAGAACCCCGGGGCTTGTTGAGCAGTACTTC. Amino acid sequence: CSVRTPGLVEQYF.

This clonotype was observed a few times. The rearrangement uses TRBV29-1 and TRBJ2-7; 8 bases match TRBD2. Germline V gene lookup returns CDR1 SQVTM and CDR2 ANQGSEA. The CDR3 runs to 13 residues. After removal of 6 bases from V and 4 bases from J, the junction contained 8 bases not matched to a gene. The CDR3 spells CSVLSGSQYEQYF. The CDR3 DNA reads as TGCAGCGTGCTGAGCGGGAGTCAGTACGAGCAGTACTTC.

This chain connects TRBV7-3 to TRBJ2-1; 8 nucleotides agree with TRBD1. Germline V gene data show CDR1 as SGHTA and CDR2 as FQGTGA. The trim removed 4 bases at V and 6 bases at J, leaving 11 bases unmatched. CDR3 length: 16 amino acids. CDR3 coding DNA: TGTGCCAGCAGCTCATTAGGACAGGGTCTCGGCAATGAGCAGTTCTTC. Encoded protein: CASSSLGQGLGNEQFF.

This clonotype was counted between two and nine times. The chain uses TRBV7-2 and TRBJ2-1; D is uncertain. CDR1 is SGHTA, CDR2 FQGNSA, per germline. With 4 bases removed from V and 9 bases from J, the gap between germline ends came to 10 bases. This CDR3 is 12 amino acids long. CDR3 sequence reads: CASSSINGEQFF. CDR3 nucleotide sequence: TGTGCCAGCAGCTCCATAAATGGTGAGCAGTTCTTC.